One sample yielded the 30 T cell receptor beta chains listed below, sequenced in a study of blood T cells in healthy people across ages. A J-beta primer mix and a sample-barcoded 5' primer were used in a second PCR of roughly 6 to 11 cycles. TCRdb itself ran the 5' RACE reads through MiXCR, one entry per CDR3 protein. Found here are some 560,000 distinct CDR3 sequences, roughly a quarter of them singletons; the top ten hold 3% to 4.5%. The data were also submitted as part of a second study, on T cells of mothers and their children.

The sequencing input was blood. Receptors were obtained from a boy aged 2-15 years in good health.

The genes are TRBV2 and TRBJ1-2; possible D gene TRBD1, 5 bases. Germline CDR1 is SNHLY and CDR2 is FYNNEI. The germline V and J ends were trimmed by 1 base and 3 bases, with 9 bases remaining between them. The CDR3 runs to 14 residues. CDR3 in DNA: TGTGCCAGCAGTGAAGGTCAGGGCCACTATGGCTACACCTTC. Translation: CASSEGQGHYGYTF.

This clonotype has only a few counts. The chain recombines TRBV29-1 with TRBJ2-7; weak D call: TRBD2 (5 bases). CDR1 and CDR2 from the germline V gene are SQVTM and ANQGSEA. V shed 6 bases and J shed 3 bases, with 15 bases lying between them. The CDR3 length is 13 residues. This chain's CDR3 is CSVRPSGVYEQYF. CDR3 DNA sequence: TGCAGCGTGCGTCCAAGCGGTGTCTACGAGCAGTACTTC.

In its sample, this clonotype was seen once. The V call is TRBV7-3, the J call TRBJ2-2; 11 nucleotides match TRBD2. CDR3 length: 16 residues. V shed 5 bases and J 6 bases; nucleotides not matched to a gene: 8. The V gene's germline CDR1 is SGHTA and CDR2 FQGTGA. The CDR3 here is CASSLRPTSGAGELFF. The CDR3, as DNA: TGTGCCAGCAGCCTACGTCCGACTAGCGGGGCCGGGGAGCTGTTTTTT.

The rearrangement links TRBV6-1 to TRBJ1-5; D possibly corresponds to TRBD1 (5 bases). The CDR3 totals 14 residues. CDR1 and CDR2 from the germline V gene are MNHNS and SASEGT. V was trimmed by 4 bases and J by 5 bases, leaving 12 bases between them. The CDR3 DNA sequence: TGTGCCAGCAGTGTATTCGACAGAGATCAGCCCCAGCATTTT. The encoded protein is CASSVFDRDQPQHF.

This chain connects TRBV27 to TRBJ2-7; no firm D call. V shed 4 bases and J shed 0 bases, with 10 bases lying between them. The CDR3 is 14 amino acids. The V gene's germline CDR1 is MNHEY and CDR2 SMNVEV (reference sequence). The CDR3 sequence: CASSSHMSSYEQYF. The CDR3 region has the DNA TGTGCCAGCAGTTCTCACATGAGCTCCTACGAGCAGTACTTC.

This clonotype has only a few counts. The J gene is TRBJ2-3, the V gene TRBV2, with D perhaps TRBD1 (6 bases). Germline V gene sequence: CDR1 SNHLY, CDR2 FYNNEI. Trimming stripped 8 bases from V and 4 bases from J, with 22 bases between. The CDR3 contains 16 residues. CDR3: CASQWWVGRGADTQYF. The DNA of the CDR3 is TGTGCCAGCCAGTGGTGGGTCGGCAGGGGAGCAGATACGCAGTATTTT.

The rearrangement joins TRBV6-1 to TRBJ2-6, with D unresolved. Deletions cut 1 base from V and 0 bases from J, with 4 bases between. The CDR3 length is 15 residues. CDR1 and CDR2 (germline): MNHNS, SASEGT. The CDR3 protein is CASSEEVSGANVLTF. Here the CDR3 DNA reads TGTGCCAGCAGTGAAGAGGTCTCTGGGGCCAACGTCCTGACTTTC.

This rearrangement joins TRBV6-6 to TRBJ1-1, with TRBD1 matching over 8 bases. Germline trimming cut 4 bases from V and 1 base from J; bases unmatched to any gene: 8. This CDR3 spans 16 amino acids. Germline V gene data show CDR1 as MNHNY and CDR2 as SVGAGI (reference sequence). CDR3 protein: CASSSTTGGTNTEAFF. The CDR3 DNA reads TGTGCCAGCAGTTCCACTACAGGGGGAACGAACACTGAAGCTTTCTTT.

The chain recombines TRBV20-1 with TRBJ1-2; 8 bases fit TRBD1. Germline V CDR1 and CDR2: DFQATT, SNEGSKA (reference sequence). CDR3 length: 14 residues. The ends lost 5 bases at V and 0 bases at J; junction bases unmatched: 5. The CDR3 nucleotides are TGCAGTGCTGGAAAGACAGGGGCTAACTATGGCTACACCTTC. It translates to CSAGKTGANYGYTF.

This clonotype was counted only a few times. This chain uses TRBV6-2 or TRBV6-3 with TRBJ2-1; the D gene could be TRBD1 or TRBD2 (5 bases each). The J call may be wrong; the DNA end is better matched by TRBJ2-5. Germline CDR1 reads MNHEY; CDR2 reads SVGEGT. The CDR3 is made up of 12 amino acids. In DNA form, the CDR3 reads TGTGCCAGCAGGACCGGGACAGAGACCCAGTACTTC. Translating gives CASRTGTETQYF.

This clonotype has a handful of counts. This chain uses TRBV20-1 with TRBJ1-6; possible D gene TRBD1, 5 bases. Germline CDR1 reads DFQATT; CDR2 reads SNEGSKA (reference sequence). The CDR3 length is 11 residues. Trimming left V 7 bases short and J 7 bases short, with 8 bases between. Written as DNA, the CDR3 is TGCAGTGGGGGGAGGAATTCACCCCTCCACTTT. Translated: CSGGRNSPLHF.

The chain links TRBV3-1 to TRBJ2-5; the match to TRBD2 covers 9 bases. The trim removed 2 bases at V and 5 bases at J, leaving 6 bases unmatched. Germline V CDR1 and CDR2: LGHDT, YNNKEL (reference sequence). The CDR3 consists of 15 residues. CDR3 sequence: CASSQPGLALETQYF. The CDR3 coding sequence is TGTGCCAGCAGCCAACCGGGACTAGCCCTCGAGACCCAGTACTTC.

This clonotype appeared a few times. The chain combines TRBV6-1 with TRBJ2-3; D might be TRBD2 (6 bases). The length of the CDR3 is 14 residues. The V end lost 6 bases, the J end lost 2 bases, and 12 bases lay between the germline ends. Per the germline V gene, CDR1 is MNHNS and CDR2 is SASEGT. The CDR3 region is CASRAGASTDTQYF. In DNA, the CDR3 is TGTGCCAGCAGAGCGGGTGCCTCCACAGATACGCAGTATTTT.

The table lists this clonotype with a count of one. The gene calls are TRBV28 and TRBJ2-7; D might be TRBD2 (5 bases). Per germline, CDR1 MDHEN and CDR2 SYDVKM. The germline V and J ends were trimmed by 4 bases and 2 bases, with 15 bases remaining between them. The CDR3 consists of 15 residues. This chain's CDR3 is CASSSPGLPPYEQYF. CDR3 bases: TGTGCCAGCAGTTCCCCTGGACTGCCCCCCTACGAGCAGTACTTC.

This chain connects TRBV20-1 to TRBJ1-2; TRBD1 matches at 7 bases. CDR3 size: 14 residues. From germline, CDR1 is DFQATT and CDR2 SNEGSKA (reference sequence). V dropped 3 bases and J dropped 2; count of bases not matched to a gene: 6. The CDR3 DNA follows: TGCAGTGCTAGTCCCGGACAGGCGAACTATGGCTACACCTTC. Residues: CSASPGQANYGYTF.

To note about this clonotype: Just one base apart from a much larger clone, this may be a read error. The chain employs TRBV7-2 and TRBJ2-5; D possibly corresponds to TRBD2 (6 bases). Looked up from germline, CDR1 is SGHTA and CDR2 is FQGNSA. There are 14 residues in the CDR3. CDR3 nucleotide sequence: TGTGTCAGCAGCTTAGATCTGGGGGGACCCTCCCAGTACTTC. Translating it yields CVSSLDLGGPSQYF.

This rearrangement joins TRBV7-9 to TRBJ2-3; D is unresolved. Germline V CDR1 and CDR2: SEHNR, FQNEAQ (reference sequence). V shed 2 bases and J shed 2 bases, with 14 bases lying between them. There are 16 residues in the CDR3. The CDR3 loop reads CASSLYSGLNTDTQYF. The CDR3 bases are TGTGCCAGCAGCTTATACTCTGGGCTAAACACAGATACGCAGTATTTT.

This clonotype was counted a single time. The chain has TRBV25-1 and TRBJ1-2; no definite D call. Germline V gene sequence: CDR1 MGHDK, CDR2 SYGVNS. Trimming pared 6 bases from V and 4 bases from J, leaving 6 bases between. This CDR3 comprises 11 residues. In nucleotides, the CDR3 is TGTGCCAGCAGCGGCCCCTATGGCTACACCTTC. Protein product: CASSGPYGYTF.

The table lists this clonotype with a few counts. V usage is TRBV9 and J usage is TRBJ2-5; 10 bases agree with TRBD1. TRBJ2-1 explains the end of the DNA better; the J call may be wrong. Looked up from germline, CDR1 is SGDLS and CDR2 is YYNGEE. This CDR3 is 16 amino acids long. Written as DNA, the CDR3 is TGTGCCAGCAGCGGGGACAGGGGTTGGAAAAACAATGAGCAGTTCTTC. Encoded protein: CASSGDRGWKNNEQFF.

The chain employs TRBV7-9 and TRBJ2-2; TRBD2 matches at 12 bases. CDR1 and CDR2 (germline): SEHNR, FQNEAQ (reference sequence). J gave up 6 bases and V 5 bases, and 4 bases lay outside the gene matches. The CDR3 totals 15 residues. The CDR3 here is CASSDRLAGAGELFF. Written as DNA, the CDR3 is TGTGCCAGCAGCGACCGACTAGCGGGAGCCGGGGAGCTGTTTTTT.

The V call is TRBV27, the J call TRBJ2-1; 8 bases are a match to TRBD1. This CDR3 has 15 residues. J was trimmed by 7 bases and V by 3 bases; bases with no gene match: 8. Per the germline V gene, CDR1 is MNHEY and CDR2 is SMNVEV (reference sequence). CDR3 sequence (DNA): TGTGCCAGCAGTTTCTCTAAGACAGGGGTGAATGAGCAGTTCTTC. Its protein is CASSFSKTGVNEQFF.

Here the CDR3 DNA reads TGTGCCAGCAGCTTGGAGGCAGGGGCGAATTCACCCCTCCACTTT. This codes for CASSLEAGANSPLHF. The chain employs TRBV5-5 and TRBJ1-6, with D maybe TRBD1 (6 bases). CDR1 and CDR2 (germline): SGHKS, YYEKEE (reference sequence). Trimming removed 0 bases at V and 7 bases at J, with 11 bases between. CDR3 length: 15 residues.

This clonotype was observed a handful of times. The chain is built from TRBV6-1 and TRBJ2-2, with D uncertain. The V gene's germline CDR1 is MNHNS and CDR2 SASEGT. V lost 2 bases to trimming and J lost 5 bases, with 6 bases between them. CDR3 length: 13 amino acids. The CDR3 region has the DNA TGTGCCAGCAGTGAAATAGTTACCGGGGAGCTGTTTTTT. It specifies CASSEIVTGELFF.

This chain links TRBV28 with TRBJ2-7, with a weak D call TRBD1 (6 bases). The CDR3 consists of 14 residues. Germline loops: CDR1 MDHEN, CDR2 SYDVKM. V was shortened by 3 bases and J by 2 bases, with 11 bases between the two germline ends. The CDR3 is CASSLTGSPYEQYF. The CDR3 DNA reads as TGTGCCAGCAGTTTGACAGGTAGTCCCTACGAGCAGTACTTC. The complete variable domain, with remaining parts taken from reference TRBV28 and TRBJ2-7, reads DVKVTQSSRYLVKRTGEKVFLECVQDMDHENMFWYRQDPGLGLRLIYFSYDVKMKEKGDIPEGYSVSREKKERFSLILESASTNQTSMYLCASSLTGSPYEQYFGPGTRLTVT.

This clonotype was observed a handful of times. Written as DNA, the CDR3 is TGTGCCAGCACCCTTTGGGGGAGGTTCTCGGCGCATTCACCCCTCCACTTT. Its protein product is CASTLWGRFSAHSPLHF. The gene calls are TRBV28 and TRBJ1-6; weak D call: TRBD1 (5 bases). Deletions cut 7 bases from V and 8 bases from J, with 24 bases between. Germline CDR1 and CDR2: MDHEN and SYDVKM. CDR3 length: 17 residues.

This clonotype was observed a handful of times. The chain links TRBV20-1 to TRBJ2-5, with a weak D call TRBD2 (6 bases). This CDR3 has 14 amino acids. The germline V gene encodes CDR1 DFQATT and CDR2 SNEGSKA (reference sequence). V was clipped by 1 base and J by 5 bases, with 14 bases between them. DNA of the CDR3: TGCAGTGCTAGAGGGGTGGCGGGAAGGGAGACCCAGTACTTC. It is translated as CSARGVAGRETQYF.

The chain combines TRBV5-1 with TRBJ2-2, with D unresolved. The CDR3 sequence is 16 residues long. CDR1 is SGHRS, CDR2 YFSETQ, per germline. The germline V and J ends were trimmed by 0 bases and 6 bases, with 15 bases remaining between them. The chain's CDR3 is CASSLAYSMDAGELFF. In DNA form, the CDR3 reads TGCGCCAGCAGCTTGGCCTATTCAATGGATGCCGGGGAGCTGTTTTTT.

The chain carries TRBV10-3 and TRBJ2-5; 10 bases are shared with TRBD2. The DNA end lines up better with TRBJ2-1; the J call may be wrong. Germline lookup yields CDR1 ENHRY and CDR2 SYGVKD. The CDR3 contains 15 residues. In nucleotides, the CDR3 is TGTGCCATCAGCCCCAGAAGCGGGGGGGCTGGGGAGCAGTTCTTC. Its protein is CAISPRSGGAGEQFF.

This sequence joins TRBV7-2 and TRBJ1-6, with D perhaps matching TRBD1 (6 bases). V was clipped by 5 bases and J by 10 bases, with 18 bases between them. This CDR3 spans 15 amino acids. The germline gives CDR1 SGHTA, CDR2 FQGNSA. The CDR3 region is CASSLMEQGSSPLHF. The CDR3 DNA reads TGTGCCAGCAGCCTAATGGAACAGGGTAGCTCACCCCTCCACTTT. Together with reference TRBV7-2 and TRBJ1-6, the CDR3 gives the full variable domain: GAGVSQSPSNKVTEKGKDVELRCDPISGHTALYWYRQSLGQGLEFLIYFQGNSAPDKSGLPSDRFSAERTGGSVSTLTIQRTQQEDSAVYLCASSLMEQGSSPLHFGNGTRLTVT.

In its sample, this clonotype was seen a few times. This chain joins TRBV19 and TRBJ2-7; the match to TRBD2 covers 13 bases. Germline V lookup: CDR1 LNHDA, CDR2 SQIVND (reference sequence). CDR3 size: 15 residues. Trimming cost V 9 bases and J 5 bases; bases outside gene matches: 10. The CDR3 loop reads CASKPETSGRDEQYF. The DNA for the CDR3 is TGTGCCAGCAAACCCGAAACTAGCGGGAGGGACGAGCAGTACTTC.